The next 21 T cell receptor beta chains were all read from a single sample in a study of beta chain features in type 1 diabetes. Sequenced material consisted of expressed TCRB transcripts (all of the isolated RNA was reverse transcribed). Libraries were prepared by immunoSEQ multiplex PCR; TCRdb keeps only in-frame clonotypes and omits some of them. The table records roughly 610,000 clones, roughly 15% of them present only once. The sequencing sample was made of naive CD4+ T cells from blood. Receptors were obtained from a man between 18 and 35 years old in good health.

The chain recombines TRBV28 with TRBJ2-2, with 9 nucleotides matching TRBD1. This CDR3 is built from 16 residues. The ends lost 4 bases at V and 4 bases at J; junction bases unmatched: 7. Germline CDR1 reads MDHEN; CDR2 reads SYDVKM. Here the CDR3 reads CASSYGTGRGTGELFF. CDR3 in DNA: TGTGCCAGCAGTTACGGGACAGGGCGCGGCACCGGGGAGCTGTTTTTT.

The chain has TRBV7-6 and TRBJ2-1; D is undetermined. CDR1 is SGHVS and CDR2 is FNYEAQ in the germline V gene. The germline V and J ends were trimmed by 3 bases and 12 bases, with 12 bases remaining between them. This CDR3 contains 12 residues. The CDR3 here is CASSFQPPVQFF. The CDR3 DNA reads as TGTGCCAGCAGCTTCCAACCCCCGGTGCAGTTCTTC.

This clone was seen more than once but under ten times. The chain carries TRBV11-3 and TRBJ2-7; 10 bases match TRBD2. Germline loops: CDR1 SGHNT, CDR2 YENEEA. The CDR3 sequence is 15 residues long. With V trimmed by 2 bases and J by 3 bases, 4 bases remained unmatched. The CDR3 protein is CASSLSSGRHYEQYF. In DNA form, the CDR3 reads TGTGCCAGCAGCTTATCTAGCGGGAGACACTACGAGCAGTACTTC.

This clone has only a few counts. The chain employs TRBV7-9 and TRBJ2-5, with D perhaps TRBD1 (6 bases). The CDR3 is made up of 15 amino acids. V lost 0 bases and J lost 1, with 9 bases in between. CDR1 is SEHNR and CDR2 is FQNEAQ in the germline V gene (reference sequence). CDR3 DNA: TGTGCCAGCAGCTTAGCTACAGGGATCCAAGAGACCCAGTACTTC. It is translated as CASSLATGIQETQYF.

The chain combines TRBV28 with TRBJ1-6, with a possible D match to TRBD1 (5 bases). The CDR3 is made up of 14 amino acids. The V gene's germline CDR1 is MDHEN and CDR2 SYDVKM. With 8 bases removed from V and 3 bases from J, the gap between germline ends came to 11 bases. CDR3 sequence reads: CASFPGSYNSPLHF. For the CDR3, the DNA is TGTGCCAGCTTCCCAGGGAGCTATAATTCACCCCTCCACTTT.

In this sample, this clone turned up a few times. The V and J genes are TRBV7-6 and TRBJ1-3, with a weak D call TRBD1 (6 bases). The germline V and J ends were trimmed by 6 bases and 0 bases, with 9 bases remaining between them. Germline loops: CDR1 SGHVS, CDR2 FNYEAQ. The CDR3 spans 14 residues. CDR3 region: CASRQQGSGNTIYF. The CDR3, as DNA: TGTGCCAGCAGACAACAGGGCTCTGGAAACACCATATATTTT.

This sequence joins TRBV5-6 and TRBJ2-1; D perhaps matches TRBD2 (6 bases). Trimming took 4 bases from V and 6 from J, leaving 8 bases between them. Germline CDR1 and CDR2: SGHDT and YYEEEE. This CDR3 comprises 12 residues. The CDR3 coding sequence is TGTGCCAGCAGCCGGGGGACCAATGAGCAGTTCTTC. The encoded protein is CASSRGTNEQFF.

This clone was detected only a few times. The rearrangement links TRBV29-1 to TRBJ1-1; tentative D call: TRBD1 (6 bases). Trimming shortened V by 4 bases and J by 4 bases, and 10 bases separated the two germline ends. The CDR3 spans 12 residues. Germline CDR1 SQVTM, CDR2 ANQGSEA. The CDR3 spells CSVGVGGTEAFF. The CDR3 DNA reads TGCAGCGTTGGTGTAGGGGGCACTGAAGCTTTCTTT. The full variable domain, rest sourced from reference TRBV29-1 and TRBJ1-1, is SAVISQKPSRDICQRGTSLTIQCQVDSQVTMMFWYRQQPGQSLTLIATANQGSEATYESGFVIDKFPISRPNLTFSTLTVSNMSPEDSSIYLCSVGVGGTEAFFGQGTRLTVV.

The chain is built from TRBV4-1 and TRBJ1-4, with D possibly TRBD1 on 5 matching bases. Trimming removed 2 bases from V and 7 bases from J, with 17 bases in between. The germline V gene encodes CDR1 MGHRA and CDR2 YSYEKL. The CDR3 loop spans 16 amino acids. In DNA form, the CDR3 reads TGCGCCAGCAGCCAACCTCAGGGTTCAAGAGGTGAAAAACTGTTTTTT. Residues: CASSQPQGSRGEKLFF.

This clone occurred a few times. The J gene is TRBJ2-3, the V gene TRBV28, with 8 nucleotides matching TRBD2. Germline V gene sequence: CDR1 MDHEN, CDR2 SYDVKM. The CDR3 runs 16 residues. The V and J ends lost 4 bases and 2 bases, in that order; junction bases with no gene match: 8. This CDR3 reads CASSSPGRALTDTQYF. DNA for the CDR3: TGTGCCAGCAGTTCGCCCGGGAGGGCCCTCACAGATACGCAGTATTTT.

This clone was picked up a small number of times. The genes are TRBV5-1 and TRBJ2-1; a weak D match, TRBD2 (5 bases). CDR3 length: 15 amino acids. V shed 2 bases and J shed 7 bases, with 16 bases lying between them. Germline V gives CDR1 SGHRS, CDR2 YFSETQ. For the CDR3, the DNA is TGCGCCAGCAGCTTTAGGACTCCCAGGTGGAATGAGCAGTTCTTC. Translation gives CASSFRTPRWNEQFF.

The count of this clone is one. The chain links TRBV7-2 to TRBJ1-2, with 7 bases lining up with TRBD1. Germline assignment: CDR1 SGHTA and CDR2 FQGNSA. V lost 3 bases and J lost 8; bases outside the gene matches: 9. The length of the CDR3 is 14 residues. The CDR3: CASSFGRGYGGYTF. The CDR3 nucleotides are TGTGCCAGCAGCTTCGGCAGGGGGTATGGCGGCTACACCTTC.

CDR3 DNA: TGTGCCAGCAGCTTGACTTTCTACGAGCAGTACTTC. It is translated as CASSLTFYEQYF. V usage is TRBV7-8 and J usage is TRBJ2-7; no definite D call. This CDR3 is built from 12 residues. Looked up from germline, CDR1 is SGHVS and CDR2 is FQNEAQ. Deletions cut 3 bases from V and 3 bases from J, with 6 bases between.

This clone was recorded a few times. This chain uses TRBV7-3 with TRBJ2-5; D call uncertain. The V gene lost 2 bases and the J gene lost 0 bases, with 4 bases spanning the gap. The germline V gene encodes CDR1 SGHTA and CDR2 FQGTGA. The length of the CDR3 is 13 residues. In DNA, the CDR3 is TGTGCCAGCAGCTTAGATAACCAAGAGACCCAGTACTTC. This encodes CASSLDNQETQYF. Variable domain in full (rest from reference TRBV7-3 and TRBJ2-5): GAGVSQTPSNKVTEKGKYVELRCDPISGHTALYWYRQSLGQGPEFLIYFQGTGAADDSGLPNDRFFAVRPEGSVSTLKIQRTERGDSAVYLCASSLDNQETQYFGPGTRLLVL.

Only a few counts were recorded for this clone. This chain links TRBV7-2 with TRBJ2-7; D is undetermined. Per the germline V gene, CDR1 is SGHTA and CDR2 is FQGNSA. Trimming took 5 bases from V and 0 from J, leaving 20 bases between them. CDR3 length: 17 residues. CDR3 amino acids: CASSPFGLLPSSYEQYF. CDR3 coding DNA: TGTGCCAGCAGCCCCTTCGGGCTCCTCCCTTCCTCCTACGAGCAGTACTTC.

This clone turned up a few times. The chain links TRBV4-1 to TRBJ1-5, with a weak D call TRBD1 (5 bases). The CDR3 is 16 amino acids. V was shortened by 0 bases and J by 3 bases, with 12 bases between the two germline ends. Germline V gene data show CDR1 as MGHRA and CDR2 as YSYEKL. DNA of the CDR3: TGCGCCAGCAGCCAAGATCTGGGACGGAACAATCAGCCCCAGCATTTT. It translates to CASSQDLGRNNQPQHF.

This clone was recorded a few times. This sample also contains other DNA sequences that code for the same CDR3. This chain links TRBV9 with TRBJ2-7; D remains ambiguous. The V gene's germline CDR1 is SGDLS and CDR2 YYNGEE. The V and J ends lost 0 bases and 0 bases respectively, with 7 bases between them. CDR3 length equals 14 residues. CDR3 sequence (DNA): TGTGCCAGCAGCGTAGTAGCAGGCTCCTACGAGCAGTACTTC. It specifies CASSVVAGSYEQYF.

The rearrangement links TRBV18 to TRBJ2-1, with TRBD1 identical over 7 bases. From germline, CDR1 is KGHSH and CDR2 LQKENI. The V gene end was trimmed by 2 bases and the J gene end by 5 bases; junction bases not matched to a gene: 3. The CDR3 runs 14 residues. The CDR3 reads CASSPTQGNNEQFF. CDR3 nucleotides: TGTGCCAGCTCACCAACACAGGGGAACAATGAGCAGTTCTTC.

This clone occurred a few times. The CDR3 nucleotides are TGTGCCAGCAGCGCGTGGGACAGGCTCTCCTACGAGCAGTACTTC. Its protein is CASSAWDRLSYEQYF. The chain uses TRBV7-2 and TRBJ2-7, with 8 bases that match TRBD1. Germline values: CDR1 SGHTA, CDR2 FQGNSA. J gave up 0 bases and V 5 bases, and 6 bases lay outside the gene matches. This CDR3 contains 15 residues.

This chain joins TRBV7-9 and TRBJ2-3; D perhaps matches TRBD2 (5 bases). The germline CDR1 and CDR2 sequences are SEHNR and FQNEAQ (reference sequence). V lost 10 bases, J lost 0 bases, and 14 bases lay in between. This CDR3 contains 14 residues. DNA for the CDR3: TGTGCCACTACCCGGGGAGCTAGCACAGATACGCAGTATTTT. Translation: CATTRGASTDTQYF.

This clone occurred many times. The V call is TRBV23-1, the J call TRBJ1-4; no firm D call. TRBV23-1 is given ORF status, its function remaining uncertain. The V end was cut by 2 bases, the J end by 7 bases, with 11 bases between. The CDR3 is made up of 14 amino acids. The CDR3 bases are TGCGCCAGCAGTCAACCTCCGCTGGTTGAAAAACTGTTTTTT. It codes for CASSQPPLVEKLFF.